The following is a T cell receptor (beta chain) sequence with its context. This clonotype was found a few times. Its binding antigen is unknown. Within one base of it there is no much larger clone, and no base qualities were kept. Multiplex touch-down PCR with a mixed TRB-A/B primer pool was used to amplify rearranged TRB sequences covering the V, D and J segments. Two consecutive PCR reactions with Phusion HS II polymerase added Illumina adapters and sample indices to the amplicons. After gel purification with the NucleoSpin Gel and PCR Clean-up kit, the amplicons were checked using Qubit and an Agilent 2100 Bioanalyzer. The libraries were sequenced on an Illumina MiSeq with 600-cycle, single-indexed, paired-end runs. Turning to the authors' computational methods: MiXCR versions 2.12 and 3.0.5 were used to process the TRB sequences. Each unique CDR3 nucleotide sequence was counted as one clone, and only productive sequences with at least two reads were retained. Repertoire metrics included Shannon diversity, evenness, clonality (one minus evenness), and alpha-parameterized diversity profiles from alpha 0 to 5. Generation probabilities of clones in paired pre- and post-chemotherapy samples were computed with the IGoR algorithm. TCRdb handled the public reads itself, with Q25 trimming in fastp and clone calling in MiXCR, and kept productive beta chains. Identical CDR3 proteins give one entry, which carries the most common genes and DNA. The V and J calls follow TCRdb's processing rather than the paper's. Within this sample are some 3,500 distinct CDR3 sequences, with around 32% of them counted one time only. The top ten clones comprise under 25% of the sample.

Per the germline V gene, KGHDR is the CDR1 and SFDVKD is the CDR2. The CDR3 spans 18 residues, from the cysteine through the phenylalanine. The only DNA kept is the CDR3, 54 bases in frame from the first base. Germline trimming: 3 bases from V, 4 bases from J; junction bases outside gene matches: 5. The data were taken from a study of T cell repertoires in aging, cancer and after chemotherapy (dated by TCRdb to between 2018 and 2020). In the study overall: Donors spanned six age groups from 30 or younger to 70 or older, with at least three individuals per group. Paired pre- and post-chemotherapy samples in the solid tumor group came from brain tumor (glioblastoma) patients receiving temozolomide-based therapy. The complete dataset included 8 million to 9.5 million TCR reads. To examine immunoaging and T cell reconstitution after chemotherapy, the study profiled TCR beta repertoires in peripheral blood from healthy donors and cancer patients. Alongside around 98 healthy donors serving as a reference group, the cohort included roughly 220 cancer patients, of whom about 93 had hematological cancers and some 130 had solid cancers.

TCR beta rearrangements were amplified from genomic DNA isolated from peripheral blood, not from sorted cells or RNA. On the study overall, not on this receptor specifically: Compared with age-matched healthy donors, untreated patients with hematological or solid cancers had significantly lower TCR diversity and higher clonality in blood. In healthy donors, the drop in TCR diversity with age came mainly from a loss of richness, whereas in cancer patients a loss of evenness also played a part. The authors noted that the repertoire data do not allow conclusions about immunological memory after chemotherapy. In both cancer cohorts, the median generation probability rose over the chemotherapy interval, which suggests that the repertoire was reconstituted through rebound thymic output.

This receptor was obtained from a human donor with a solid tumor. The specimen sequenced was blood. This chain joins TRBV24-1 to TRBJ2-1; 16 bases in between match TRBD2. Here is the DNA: TGTGCCACCAGTGATGGGACTAGCGGGAGGGCCGAATACAATGAGCAGTTCTTC. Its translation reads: CATSDGTSGRAEYNEQFF.